This T cell receptor beta chain was sequenced for a study of human T cells and chemical hapten exposure. Each CDR3 protein gets one entry after TCRdb re-called the RACE reads with MiXCR. The sample shows just over 80,000 distinct CDR3 sequences, around a tenth of them seen only once. Time point in this sample: patch test 1, 2 weeks after DPC sensitization. The treatment denotes: therapeutic diphenylcyclopropenone sensitization with weekly scalp DPC. Germline V gene lookup returns CDR1 LNHDA and CDR2 SQIVND (reference sequence). The CDR3 is made up of 15 amino acids. Trimming took 4 bases from V and 8 from J, leaving 20 bases between them.

The source material was whole blood, sampled in connection with sensitization to the hapten diphenylcyclopropenone (DPC). The origin of this receptor is a woman in her 50s with alopecia areata. Some clones in this sample may be carry-over from other donors' samples. V usage is TRBV19 and J usage is TRBJ1-2, with a tentative D call TRBD1 (5 bases). CDR3 bases: TGTGCCAGTAGTACACCCCCGGGCTACAAGGGGGGCTACACCTTC. Amino acid sequence: CASSTPPGYKGGYTF. The whole variable domain, remainder taken from reference TRBV19 and TRBJ1-2, is DGGITQSPKYLFRKEGQNVTLSCEQNLNHDAMYWYRQDPGQGLRLIYYSQIVNDFQKGDIAEGYSVSREKKESFPLTVTSAQKNPTAFYLCASSTPPGYKGGYTFGSGTRLTVV.